These 17 T cell receptor beta chains were sequenced from one sample in a study of blood T cell repertoires in COVID-19. The table came from immunoSEQ multiplex PCR; TCRdb's copy has only in-frame clones and leaves some out. The profile covers just over 60,000 clones, with approximately 80% appearing a single time and about 20% taken by the ten largest. What was sequenced was peripheral blood. These receptor sequences come from a man between 60 and 75 years old with acute or convalescent COVID-19.

The chain combines TRBV19 with TRBJ1-2, with D perhaps TRBD1 (6 bases). From germline, CDR1 is LNHDA and CDR2 SQIVND (reference sequence). The CDR3 runs 15 residues. The germline V and J ends were trimmed by 5 bases and 1 base, with 14 bases remaining between them. The CDR3 DNA sequence: TGTGCCAGTAGTCACTCGGGGGGCCGTAACTATGGCTACACCTTC. This encodes CASSHSGGRNYGYTF.

V and J are TRBV5-1 and TRBJ1-3; 7 bases line up with TRBD1. Germline values: CDR1 SGHRS, CDR2 YFSETQ. The CDR3 has 14 residues. The V segment lost 5 bases and the J segment 6 bases; nucleotides outside the gene matches: 8. CDR3 in amino acids: CASSPSGGANTIYF. Here the CDR3 DNA reads TGCGCCAGCAGTCCGTCAGGGGGAGCAAACACCATATATTTT.

The V call is TRBV4-1, the J call TRBJ2-5; 8 bases match TRBD2. From germline, CDR1 is MGHRA and CDR2 YSYEKL. There are 16 residues in the CDR3. Trimming cost V 0 bases and J 5 bases; bases outside gene matches: 8. The CDR3 DNA reads as TGCGCCAGCAGCCAAGAAACGGGACTAGGAGTTGAGACCCAGTACTTC. Translated, it gives CASSQETGLGVETQYF.

The V gene is TRBV7-9, the J gene TRBJ2-5, with D possibly being TRBD2 (5 bases). This CDR3 comprises 14 residues. Germline V gene lookup returns CDR1 SEHNR and CDR2 FQNEAQ (reference sequence). Trimming stripped 1 base from V and 10 bases from J, with 16 bases between. CDR3 sequence: CASSLGSRGDFQYF. The CDR3 region has the DNA TGTGCCAGCAGCTTAGGGTCTCGGGGAGATTTCCAGTACTTC.

The V and J genes are TRBV5-4 and TRBJ2-1, with D perhaps matching TRBD1 (6 bases). Germline-derived CDR1 and CDR2 are SGHNT and YYREEE (reference sequence). V was shortened by 3 bases and J by 9 bases, with 16 bases between the two germline ends. The CDR3 spans 14 residues. The CDR3 region has the DNA TGTGCCAGCAGCTCCACCACAGGGTCAAGTGAGCAGTTCTTC. The encoded protein is CASSSTTGSSEQFF.

The chain uses TRBV5-1 and TRBJ1-5, with no clear D. Trimming took off 0 bases at V and 0 bases at J, with 10 bases between the two ends. The V gene's germline CDR1 is SGHRS and CDR2 YFSETQ. This CDR3 has 16 residues. In DNA form, the CDR3 reads TGCGCCAGCAGCTTGGATGGCAGAACTAGCAATCAGCCCCAGCATTTT. Translated: CASSLDGRTSNQPQHF.

The V and J genes are TRBV4-3 and TRBJ1-5; D may be TRBD1 (5 bases). The germline V gene has CDR1 LGHNA and CDR2 YSLEER. V lost 4 bases, J lost 0 bases, and 10 bases lay in between. This CDR3 spans 15 amino acids. CDR3 region: CASSLGTVSNQPQHF. The CDR3 DNA reads as TGCGCCAGCAGCCTCGGGACTGTTAGCAATCAGCCCCAGCATTTT.

The genes are TRBV6-1 and TRBJ1-2; D unresolved. Germline loops: CDR1 MNHNS, CDR2 SASEGT. Trimming removed 2 bases from V and 7 bases from J, with 14 bases in between. CDR3 size: 14 residues. The CDR3 region has the DNA TGTGCCAGCAGTGAATTGATTTCAGGCGCTGGCTACACCTTC. It is translated as CASSELISGAGYTF.

The chain links TRBV30 to TRBJ1-5; D not certain. Germline V lookup: CDR1 GTSNPN, CDR2 SVGIG (reference sequence). The V and J ends lost 0 bases and 8 bases respectively, with 11 bases between them. CDR3 length equals 13 residues. CDR3 loop: CAWSVQREEPQHF. The CDR3 nucleotides are TGTGCCTGGAGTGTACAGCGGGAGGAGCCCCAGCATTTT.

This sequence joins TRBV7-2 and TRBJ2-7; D is unresolved. This CDR3 comprises 15 residues. Germline lookup yields CDR1 SGHTA and CDR2 FQGNSA. V lost 3 bases, J lost 0 bases, and 12 bases lay in between. The CDR3 sequence is CASSFTFPNSYEQYF. CDR3 DNA sequence: TGTGCCAGCAGCTTTACATTCCCGAACTCCTACGAGCAGTACTTC.

The V call is TRBV5-1, the J call TRBJ2-7; maybe TRBD1 (5 bases). Trimming removed 3 bases from V and 4 bases from J, with 14 bases in between. In germline, CDR1 is SGHRS, CDR2 YFSETQ. The CDR3 runs to 14 residues. CDR3 coding DNA: TGCGCCAGCAGCTCAGGGTTCTTTGGTTACGAGCAGTACTTC. Protein sequence: CASSSGFFGYEQYF.

The V call is TRBV6-5, the J call TRBJ1-1, with D perhaps matching TRBD1 (6 bases). CDR1 and CDR2 from the germline V gene are MNHEY and SVGAGI. CDR3 length: 16 amino acids. V lost 0 bases to trimming and J lost 0 bases, with 11 bases between them. For the CDR3, the DNA is TGTGCCAGCAGTTACTCAGGGGACAACCTGAACACTGAAGCTTTCTTT. Its translation is CASSYSGDNLNTEAFF.

The CDR3 nucleotides read TGTGCCACCCAACGCGTGGGGAGTCAATACAATGAGCAGTTCTTC. Its translation is CATQRVGSQYNEQFF. The chain couples TRBV19 to TRBJ2-1, with D maybe TRBD2 (5 bases). Germline V gene lookup returns CDR1 LNHDA and CDR2 SQIVND (reference sequence). The CDR3 sequence is 15 residues long. Trimming stripped 10 bases from V and 4 bases from J, with 20 bases between.

This clone was counted a single time. V usage is TRBV6-6 and J usage is TRBJ2-7; 8 bases agree with TRBD1. The CDR3 consists of 12 residues. V lost 6 bases to trimming and J lost 8 bases; unmatched junction nucleotides: 6. Looked up from germline, CDR1 is MNHNY and CDR2 is SVGAGI (reference sequence). The CDR3 DNA is TGTGCCAGCAGCCCGGGACAGGCTAAGCAGTACTTC. This sequence encodes CASSPGQAKQYF.

The chain carries TRBV30 and TRBJ2-1, with TRBD2 matching 12 bases. V lost 2 bases to trimming and J lost 8 bases; unmatched junction nucleotides: 10. CDR1 is GTSNPN, CDR2 SVGIG, per germline (reference sequence). The CDR3 totals 16 residues. CDR3 in DNA: TGTGCCTGGAGTACCCAAGGACTAGCGGGAATCGATGAGCAGTTCTTC. It is translated as CAWSTQGLAGIDEQFF.

The count of this clone is one. The chain couples TRBV19 to TRBJ2-1; TRBD1 aligns across 9 bases. Unmatched junction bases numbered 12, after V lost 4 bases and J lost 5 bases. From germline, CDR1 is LNHDA and CDR2 SQIVND (reference sequence). The CDR3 covers 17 residues. CDR3 region: CASSRRTWGQGHNEQFF. CDR3 bases: TGTGCCAGTAGTAGGCGGACCTGGGGACAGGGCCACAATGAGCAGTTCTTC.

V and J are TRBV24-1 and TRBJ2-7; TRBD1 is a possible D gene (6 bases). Germline V lookup: CDR1 KGHDR, CDR2 SFDVKD. Trimming stripped 3 bases from V and 3 bases from J, with 8 bases between. The CDR3 is 13 residues long. The CDR3 protein is CATSDGGIYEQYF. The CDR3 bases are TGTGCCACCAGTGATGGGGGCATCTACGAGCAGTACTTC.